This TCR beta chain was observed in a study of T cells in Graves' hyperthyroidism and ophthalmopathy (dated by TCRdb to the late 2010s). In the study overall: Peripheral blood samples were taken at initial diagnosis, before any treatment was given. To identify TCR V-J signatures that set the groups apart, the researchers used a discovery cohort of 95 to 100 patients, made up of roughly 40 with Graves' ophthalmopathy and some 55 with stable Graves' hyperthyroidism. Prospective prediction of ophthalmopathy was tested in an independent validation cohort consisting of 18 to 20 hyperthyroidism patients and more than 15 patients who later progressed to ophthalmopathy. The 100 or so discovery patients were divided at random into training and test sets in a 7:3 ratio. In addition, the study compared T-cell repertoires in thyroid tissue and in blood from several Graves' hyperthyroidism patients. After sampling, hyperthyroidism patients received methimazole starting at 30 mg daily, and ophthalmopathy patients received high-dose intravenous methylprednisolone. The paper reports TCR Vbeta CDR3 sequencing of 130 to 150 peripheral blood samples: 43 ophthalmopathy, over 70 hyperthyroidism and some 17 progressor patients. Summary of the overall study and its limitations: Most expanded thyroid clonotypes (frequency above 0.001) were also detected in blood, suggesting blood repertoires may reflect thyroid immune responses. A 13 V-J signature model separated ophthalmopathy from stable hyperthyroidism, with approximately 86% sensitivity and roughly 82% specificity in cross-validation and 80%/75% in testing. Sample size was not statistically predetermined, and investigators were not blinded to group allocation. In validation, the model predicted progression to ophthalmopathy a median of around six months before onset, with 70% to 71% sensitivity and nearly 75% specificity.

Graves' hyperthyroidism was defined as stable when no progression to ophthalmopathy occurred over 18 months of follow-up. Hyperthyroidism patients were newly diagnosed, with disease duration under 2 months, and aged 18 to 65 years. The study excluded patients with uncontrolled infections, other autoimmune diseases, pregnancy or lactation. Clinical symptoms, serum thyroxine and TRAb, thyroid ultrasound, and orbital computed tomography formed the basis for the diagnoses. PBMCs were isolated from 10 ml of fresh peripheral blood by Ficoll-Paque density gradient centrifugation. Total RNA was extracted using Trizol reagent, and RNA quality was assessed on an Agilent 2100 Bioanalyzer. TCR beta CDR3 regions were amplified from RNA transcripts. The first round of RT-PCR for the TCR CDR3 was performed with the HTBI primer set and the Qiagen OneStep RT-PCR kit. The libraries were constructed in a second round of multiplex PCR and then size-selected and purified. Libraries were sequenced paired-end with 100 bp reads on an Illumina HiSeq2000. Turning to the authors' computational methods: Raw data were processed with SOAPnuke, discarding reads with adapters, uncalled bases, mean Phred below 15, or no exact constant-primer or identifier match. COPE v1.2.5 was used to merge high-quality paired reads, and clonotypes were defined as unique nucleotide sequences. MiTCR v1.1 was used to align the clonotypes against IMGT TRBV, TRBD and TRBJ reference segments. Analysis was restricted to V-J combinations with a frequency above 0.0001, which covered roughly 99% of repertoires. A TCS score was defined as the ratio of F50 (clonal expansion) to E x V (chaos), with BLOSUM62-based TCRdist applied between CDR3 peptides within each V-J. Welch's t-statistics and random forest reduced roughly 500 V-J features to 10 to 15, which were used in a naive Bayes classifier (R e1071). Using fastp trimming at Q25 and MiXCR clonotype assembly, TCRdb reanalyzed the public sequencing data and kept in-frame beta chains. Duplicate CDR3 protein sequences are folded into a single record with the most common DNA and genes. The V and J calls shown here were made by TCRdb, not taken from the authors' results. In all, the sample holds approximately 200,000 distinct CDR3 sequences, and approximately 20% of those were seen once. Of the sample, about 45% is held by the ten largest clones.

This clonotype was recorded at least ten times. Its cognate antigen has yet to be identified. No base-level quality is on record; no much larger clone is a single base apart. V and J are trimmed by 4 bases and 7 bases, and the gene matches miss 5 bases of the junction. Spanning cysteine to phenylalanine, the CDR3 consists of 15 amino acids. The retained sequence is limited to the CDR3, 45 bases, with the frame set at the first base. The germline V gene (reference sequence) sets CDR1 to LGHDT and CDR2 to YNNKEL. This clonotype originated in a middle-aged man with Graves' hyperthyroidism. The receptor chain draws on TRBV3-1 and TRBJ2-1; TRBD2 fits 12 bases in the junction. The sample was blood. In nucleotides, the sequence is TGTGCCAGCAGCCGCCCTAGCGGGGGGGAAAATGAGCAGTTCTTC. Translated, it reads CASSRPSGGENEQFF.